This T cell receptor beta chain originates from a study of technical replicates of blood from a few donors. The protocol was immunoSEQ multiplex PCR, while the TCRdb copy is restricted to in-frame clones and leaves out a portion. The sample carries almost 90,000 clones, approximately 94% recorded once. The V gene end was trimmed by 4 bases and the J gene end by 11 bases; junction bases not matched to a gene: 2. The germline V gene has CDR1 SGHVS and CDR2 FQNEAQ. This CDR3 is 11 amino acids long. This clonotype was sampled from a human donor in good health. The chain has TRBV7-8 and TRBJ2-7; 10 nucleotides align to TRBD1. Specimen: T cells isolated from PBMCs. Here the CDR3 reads CASSSGTGEYF. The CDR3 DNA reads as TGTGCCAGCAGCTCCGGGACAGGGGAGTACTTC. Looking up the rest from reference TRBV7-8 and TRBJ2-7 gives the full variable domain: GAGVSQSPRYKVAKRGQDVALRCDPISGHVSLFWYQQALGQGPEFLTYFQNEAQLDKSGLPSDRFFAERPEGSVSTLKIQRTQQEDSAVYLCASSSGTGEYFGPGTRLTVT.